One sample yielded the 15 T cell receptor beta chains listed below, sequenced in a study of T cell responses to AZD1222 COVID-19 vaccine. Libraries were prepared by immunoSEQ multiplex PCR; TCRdb keeps only in-frame clonotypes and omits some of them. The sample records approximately 94,000 clones, around nine tenths being singletons. Sequencing was performed on peripheral blood, taken on day 0 of AZD1222 vaccination. The receptors shown here come from an adult in good health.

The V and J genes are TRBV27 and TRBJ2-3; no clear D. Trimming took off 6 bases at V and 2 bases at J, with 9 bases between the two ends. The CDR3 runs 13 residues. Germline V gene data show CDR1 as MNHEY and CDR2 as SMNVEV (reference sequence). This CDR3 reads CASRRRTTDTQYF. In nucleotides, the CDR3 is TGTGCCAGCAGAAGACGGACCACAGATACGCAGTATTTT.

The J gene is TRBJ2-2, the V gene TRBV28; a weak D match, TRBD1 (5 bases). The CDR3 consists of 16 residues. In germline, CDR1 is MDHEN, CDR2 SYDVKM. Trimming removed 4 bases at V and 5 bases at J, with 17 bases between. This CDR3 is CASSWEPKGITGELFF. DNA of the CDR3: TGTGCCAGCAGTTGGGAACCAAAGGGGATAACCGGGGAGCTGTTTTTT.

The chain combines TRBV27 with TRBJ1-6, with 8 nucleotides matching TRBD1. J was trimmed by 6 bases and V by 7 bases; bases with no gene match: 5. This CDR3 has 14 amino acids. Germline CDR1 and CDR2: MNHEY and SMNVEV (reference sequence). The CDR3 protein is CASTPDRGNSPLHF. CDR3 nucleotide sequence: TGTGCCAGCACCCCCGACAGGGGTAATTCACCCCTCCACTTT.

The V and J genes are TRBV5-4 and TRBJ2-3; D uncertain. Germline V gene lookup returns CDR1 SGHNT and CDR2 YYREEE (reference sequence). The V end lost 4 bases, the J end lost 4 bases, and 10 bases lay between the germline ends. CDR3 length equals 13 residues. The CDR3: CASSPVGPDTQYF. As DNA, the CDR3 is TGTGCCAGCAGCCCGGTTGGTCCAGATACGCAGTATTTT.

The chain joins TRBV28 to TRBJ1-1; possibly TRBD1 for D (6 bases). Germline V CDR1 and CDR2: MDHEN, SYDVKM. The CDR3 is 14 residues long. V was pared by 3 bases and J by 5 bases, with 13 bases between. The CDR3, as DNA: TGTGCCAGCAGTTTCCCCGGAGGGGGAACTGAAGCTTTCTTT. This encodes CASSFPGGGTEAFF.

J is TRBJ1-2 and V is TRBV27; TRBD1 is a possible D gene (6 bases). Germline V gives CDR1 MNHEY, CDR2 SMNVEV (reference sequence). Deletions cut 2 bases from V and 4 bases from J, with 26 bases between. CDR3 size: 19 residues. This CDR3 reads CASSLRSGTLRGYSYGYTF. DNA of the CDR3: TGTGCCAGCAGTTTACGGTCTGGGACACTGAGGGGCTATAGCTATGGCTACACCTTC.

V and J are TRBV18 and TRBJ2-1; 10 positions agree with TRBD2. V gave up 2 bases and J gave up 8 bases; unmatched junction bases: 6. Germline CDR1 reads KGHSH; CDR2 reads LQKENI. The CDR3 is 15 residues long. The CDR3 nucleotides read TGTGCCAGCTCACCAGGGAGCGGGAGGGCCCATGAGCAGTTCTTC. Protein sequence: CASSPGSGRAHEQFF.

This rearrangement joins TRBV30 to TRBJ2-7; no reliable D call. Germline lookup yields CDR1 GTSNPN and CDR2 SVGIG (reference sequence). This CDR3 is 13 amino acids long. V was shortened by 5 bases and J by 5 bases, with 16 bases between the two germline ends. The CDR3, as DNA: TGTGCCTGGGCTCGTCTAGAATCCCACGAGCAGTACTTC. Residues: CAWARLESHEQYF.

The rearrangement joins TRBV19 to TRBJ2-3; D may be TRBD2 (5 bases). Germline CDR1 reads LNHDA; CDR2 reads SQIVND (reference sequence). The V end was cut by 1 base, the J end by 4 bases, with 12 bases between. The CDR3 is 15 amino acids. The chain's CDR3 is CASSIVGVGPDTQYF. CDR3 nucleotides: TGTGCCAGTAGTATAGTCGGGGTCGGCCCAGATACGCAGTATTTT.

On this clone itself: One end of the junction does not line up with germline, which may come from a read error. V usage is TRBV7-7 and J usage is TRBJ2-3; D gene ambiguous. The CDR3 is 15 amino acids. The germline CDR1 and CDR2 sequences are SSHAT and FNYEAQ (reference sequence). CDR3 sequence reads: CASSLGGTTTDTQYF. The CDR3 DNA sequence: TGTGCTAGCAGCTTAGGCGGAACTACCACAGATACGCAGTATTTT.

The gene calls are TRBV4-1 and TRBJ1-5; 7 nucleotides match TRBD1. There are 13 residues in the CDR3. The ends lost 1 base at V and 13 bases at J; junction bases unmatched: 7. Germline CDR1 reads MGHRA; CDR2 reads YSYEKL. CDR3 DNA sequence: TGCGCCAGCAGCCAAGGGACAGGATCCGTTCAGCATTTT. This translates into CASSQGTGSVQHF.

V gene TRBV28 combines with J gene TRBJ2-7; D is uncertain. The germline V gene has CDR1 MDHEN and CDR2 SYDVKM. The CDR3 sequence is 12 residues long. Trimming took 3 bases from V and 4 from J, leaving 7 bases between them. CDR3 sequence reads: CASSFVQYEQYF. CDR3 nucleotide sequence: TGTGCCAGCAGTTTTGTACAGTACGAGCAGTACTTC. The full variable domain, with the rest looked up from reference TRBV28 and TRBJ2-7, is DVKVTQSSRYLVKRTGEKVFLECVQDMDHENMFWYRQDPGLGLRLIYFSYDVKMKEKGDIPEGYSVSREKKERFSLILESASTNQTSMYLCASSFVQYEQYFGPGTRLTVT.

The chain employs TRBV27 and TRBJ2-1, with 9 bases that match TRBD2. This CDR3 comprises 15 residues. Germline values: CDR1 MNHEY, CDR2 SMNVEV (reference sequence). V lost 3 bases to trimming and J lost 9 bases; unmatched junction nucleotides: 9. CDR3 nucleotides: TGTGCCAGCAGTTTGGGCCTAGCGGGATGGTTTGAGCAGTTCTTC. Translation gives CASSLGLAGWFEQFF.

V is TRBV6-4 and J is TRBJ2-3; TRBD2 aligns across 8 bases. This CDR3 spans 14 amino acids. The V segment lost 4 bases and the J segment 4 bases; nucleotides outside the gene matches: 4. Germline lookup yields CDR1 MRHNA and CDR2 SNTAGT. CDR3 bases: TGTGCCAGCAGTGCGGGAGGGCCGTCAGATACGCAGTATTTT. Protein: CASSAGGPSDTQYF.

The CDR3 is CASSVSSGRSEQYF. The CDR3 DNA follows: TGTGCCAGCAGCGTATCCAGCGGGAGGAGCGAGCAGTACTTC. This rearrangement joins TRBV9 to TRBJ2-7, with 9 bases fitting TRBD2. The CDR3 has 14 amino acids. Trimming cost V 1 base and J 6 bases; bases outside gene matches: 5. Germline CDR1 is SGDLS and CDR2 is YYNGEE. The full variable domain, in which reference TRBV9 and TRBJ2-7 provide the parts outside the CDR3, is DSGVTQTPKHLITATGQRVTLRCSPRSGDLSVYWYQQSLDQGLQFLIQYYNGEERAKGNILERFSAQQFPDLHSELNLSSLELGDSALYFCASSVSSGRSEQYFGPGTRLTVT.